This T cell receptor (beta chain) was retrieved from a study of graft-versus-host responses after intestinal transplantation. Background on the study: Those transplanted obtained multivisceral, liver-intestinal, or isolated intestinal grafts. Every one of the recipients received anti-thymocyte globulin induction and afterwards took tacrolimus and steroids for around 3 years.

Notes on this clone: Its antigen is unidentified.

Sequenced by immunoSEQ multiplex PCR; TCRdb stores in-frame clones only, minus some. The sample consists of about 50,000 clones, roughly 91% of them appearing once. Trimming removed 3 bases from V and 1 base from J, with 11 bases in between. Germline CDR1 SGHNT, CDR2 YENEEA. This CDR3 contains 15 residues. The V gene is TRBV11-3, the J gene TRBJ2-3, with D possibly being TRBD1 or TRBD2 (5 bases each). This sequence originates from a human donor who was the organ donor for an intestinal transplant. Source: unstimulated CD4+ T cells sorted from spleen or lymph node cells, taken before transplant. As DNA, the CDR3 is TGTGCCAGCAGCTTGGGGGTGGGAGGCACAGATACGCAGTATTTT. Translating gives CASSLGVGGTDTQYF.